This T cell receptor beta chain was found in a study of tumor and adjacent non-tumor tissue in lung cancer. Study details: The cohort had around twelve adenocarcinoma, 2 squamous cell and 1 small cell patients. The patients, around 9 men and about five women, were 31 to 76 with stage I to III disease.

V lost 7 bases and J 1 base, leaving 10 bases between the germline ends. CDR3 length equals 13 residues. Germline assignment: CDR1 SEHNR and CDR2 FQNEAQ (reference sequence). Three rounds of nested PCR, following a modified ARM-PCR protocol, produced the TCRbeta library. TCRdb analysed the multiplex PCR reads with MiXCR anew, one entry per CDR3 protein. The table shows some 100,000 distinct CDR3 sequences, with about 75% occurring only once. RNA was extracted from bulk tissue without any cell sorting. The TCR was taken from a woman aged 55-75 years with non-small cell lung cancer. Material: lung tumor tissue. The chain links TRBV7-9 to TRBJ1-1; maybe TRBD1 (5 bases). The CDR3: CASNAGPNTEAFF. In nucleotides, the CDR3 is TGTGCCAGCAACGCGGGACCGAACACTGAAGCTTTCTTT. The whole variable domain, filled in from reference TRBV7-9 and TRBJ1-1, reads DTGVSQNPRHKITKRGQNVTFRCDPISEHNRLYWYRQTLGQGPEFLTYFQNEAQLEKSRLLSDRFSAERPKGSFSTLEIQRTEQGDSAMYLCASNAGPNTEAFFGQGTRLTVV.